This is a list of T cell receptor beta chains from one sample in a study of shared clonotypes between healthy human individuals. TCRdb keeps only in-frame clones here, not all; method: immunoSEQ multiplex PCR. The sample lists 600,000 to 750,000 clones; roughly 88% were seen once. Sequencing was carried out using memory CD8+ T cells from PBMCs. Receptors originate from a man aged 18-30 years in good health. Some clones in this sample may be carry-over from other donors' samples. Both conserved end residues are part of each CDR3. Fields, in order: J gene, V gene, clone size, D gene, CDR3 DNA, CDR3 protein. D genes are given only for firm matches. Clone size is not always given. Where it is, it says once, few, many or a class for expanded clones.

j_gene: TRBJ1-2
v_gene: TRBV27
abundance: .
d_gene: .
CDR3nt: TGTGCCAGCAGTTTCCAGGGCCCTAACTATGGCTACACCTTC
CDR3aa: CASSFQGPNYGYTF

j_gene: TRBJ2-3
v_gene: TRBV4-1
abundance: .
d_gene: .
CDR3nt: TGCGCCAGCAGCCAAGAGACCCCACCTAGTGTCAGCACAGATACGCAGTATTTT
CDR3aa: CASSQETPPSVSTDTQYF

j_gene: TRBJ2-1
v_gene: TRBV7-9
abundance: .
d_gene: .
CDR3nt: TGTGCCAGCAGCTCGCGTTCCGGGTCGGGGGAGCAGTTCTTC
CDR3aa: CASSSRSGSGEQFF

j_gene: TRBJ2-7
v_gene: TRBV7-9
abundance: .
d_gene: .
CDR3nt: TGTGCCAGCAGCTTATCGACTAGAAGGTACGAGCAGTACTTC
CDR3aa: CASSLSTRRYEQYF

j_gene: TRBJ1-5
v_gene: TRBV19
abundance: .
d_gene: .
CDR3nt: TGTGCCAGTAGCGAACCCTCGGGCGGGTCCTATCAGCCCCAGCATTTT
CDR3aa: CASSEPSGGSYQPQHF

j_gene: TRBJ1-2
v_gene: TRBV10-3
abundance: .
d_gene: .
CDR3nt: TGTGCCATCAGTGATTGGGGAGCTAACTATGGCTACACCTTC
CDR3aa: CAISDWGANYGYTF

j_gene: TRBJ2-5
v_gene: TRBV13
abundance: .
d_gene: .
CDR3nt: TGTGCCAGCAGTCTCTTCGGGGCTAAGGGGACCCAGTACTTC
CDR3aa: CASSLFGAKGTQYF

j_gene: TRBJ2-7
v_gene: TRBV5-1
abundance: .
d_gene: TRBD1
CDR3nt: TGCGCCAGCAGCTTGGTCAGTAGGGCAGGGGGCTCCTACGAGCAGTACTTC
CDR3aa: CASSLVSRAGGSYEQYF

j_gene: TRBJ2-2
v_gene: TRBV4-1
abundance: .
d_gene: .
CDR3nt: TGCGCCAGCAGCCTCCCCTCGGGGGCCGGGGAGCTGTTTTTT
CDR3aa: CASSLPSGAGELFF

j_gene: TRBJ2-2
v_gene: TRBV10-1
abundance: .
d_gene: TRBD2
CDR3nt: TGCGCCAGCAGTGGCGGCCCTAGCGGGAGGAACACCGGGGAGCTGTTTTTT
CDR3aa: CASSGGPSGRNTGELFF

j_gene: TRBJ2-7
v_gene: TRBV10-1
abundance: .
d_gene: .
CDR3nt: TGCGCCAGCAGTGAGAAAGCAGGGTTCGGGAACTACGAGCAGTACTTC
CDR3aa: CASSEKAGFGNYEQYF

j_gene: TRBJ1-5
v_gene: TRBV19
abundance: .
d_gene: .
CDR3nt: TGTGCCAGTACCCCAGGTGGGGCTCTTCAACATTTT
CDR3aa: CASTPGGALQHF

j_gene: TRBJ1-3
v_gene: TRBV28
abundance: .
d_gene: .
CDR3nt: TGTGCCAGCAGTTTTAGGGGCTCTGGAAACACCATATATTTT
CDR3aa: CASSFRGSGNTIYF

j_gene: TRBJ1-4
v_gene: TRBV27
abundance: .
d_gene: .
CDR3nt: TGTGCCAGCAGCCCCAGGGGTGCTAATGAAAAACTGTTTTTT
CDR3aa: CASSPRGANEKLFF

j_gene: TRBJ2-3
v_gene: TRBV7-9
abundance: .
d_gene: TRBD1
CDR3nt: TGTGCCAGCAGCTTAGTTGGGACAGGGAAGAACACAGATACGCAGTATTTT
CDR3aa: CASSLVGTGKNTDTQYF

j_gene: TRBJ1-6
v_gene: TRBV28
abundance: .
d_gene: .
CDR3nt: TGTGCCAGCAGTTTATCCTGGTATAATTCACCCCTCCACTTT
CDR3aa: CASSLSWYNSPLHF

j_gene: TRBJ1-1
v_gene: TRBV9
abundance: .
d_gene: .
CDR3nt: TGTGCCAGCAGCGTATATCCGGGGGGAACTGAAGCTTTCTTT
CDR3aa: CASSVYPGGTEAFF

j_gene: TRBJ1-2
v_gene: TRBV7-9
abundance: few
d_gene: .
CDR3nt: TGTGCCAGCAGCTGGGAATCCACGCAGGGCTACACCTTC
CDR3aa: CASSWESTQGYTF

j_gene: TRBJ1-4
v_gene: TRBV25-1
abundance: .
d_gene: .
CDR3nt: TGTGCCAGCAGTGAGCCCAGGGTGTATGGTAATGAAAAACTGTTTTTT
CDR3aa: CASSEPRVYGNEKLFF

j_gene: TRBJ1-5
v_gene: TRBV28
abundance: few
d_gene: TRBD1
CDR3nt: TGTGCCAGCAGACCGACAGGGGGCGAAGGACAGCCCCAGCATTTT
CDR3aa: CASRPTGGEGQPQHF

j_gene: TRBJ2-7
v_gene: TRBV2
abundance: .
d_gene: .
CDR3nt: TGTGCCAGCAGTCTTTCCACAGGGTCCTACGAGCAGTACTTC
CDR3aa: CASSLSTGSYEQYF

j_gene: TRBJ2-3
v_gene: TRBV13
abundance: .
d_gene: .
CDR3nt: TGTGCCAGCAGCTTCCAGGGTCCTAGCACAGATACGCAGTATTTT
CDR3aa: CASSFQGPSTDTQYF